This TCR beta chain was recorded in a study of CD8 T cells in Susac syndrome (dated by TCRdb to about 2019). With respect to the entire study: Whether CD8+ T cell activation and differentiation in Susac syndrome was antigen driven was tested using repertoire sequencing. Clonality of the CD8+ T cell repertoire was compared between over 10 healthy donors, approximately 14 Susac syndrome patients and around 16 multiple sclerosis patients.

RNA was extracted with the RNeasy kit and 0.5 to 1 ug was reverse transcribed using random hexamers. The immunoSEQ multiplex PCR assay, covering 54 Vbeta and 13 Jbeta segments, was used to amplify TCR beta CDR3 regions. To correct PCR amplification bias, a synthetic template baseline was used for both primer optimization and computational correction. In the original analysis: Reads were annotated to V, D and J genes according to IMGT and were analyzed with immunoSEQ Analyzer, with only productive sequences retained. Clonality was computed as one minus Shannon entropy normalized by log2 of the number of productive unique sequences. For each patient and control, public and private clones were evaluated within the 100 most prevalent clones. Clones were defined as Susac-specific when absent from the healthy and MS cohorts, from approximately 1,100 published viral clones and from other ImmuneACCESS disease sequences. Through fastp at Q25 and MiXCR, TCRdb rebuilt clones from the public reads, retaining in-frame beta chains. Rows matching on CDR3 protein sequence are summarized as one entry with the most common DNA and genes. Clone size and V and J calls follow TCRdb, not the original study. This sample gives about 430,000 distinct CDR3 sequences in total; more than 80% of them show up just once. 0.09% to 0.15% of the sample comes from the top ten.

The germline V gene gives CDR1 as SNHLY and CDR2 as FYNNEI. V is reduced by 3 bases and J by 0 bases, leaving a spacing of 15 bases between them. From the cysteine up to the phenylalanine, the CDR3 has a length of 17 residues. The retained sequence is limited to the CDR3, 51 bases, with the frame set at the first base. About this clonotype itself: Its antigen target is currently unknown. Per-nucleotide qualities are absent, and no much larger clonotype sits a single base away.

Here is what the overall study found, with its caveats: The study acknowledged that relatively few individuals were included in the TCR sequencing and HLA analysis.

High-throughput TCR beta sequencing profiled peripheral blood CD8+ and CD4+ T cells from healthy donors, Susac syndrome patients and multiple sclerosis patients. The multiple sclerosis controls were treatment-naive patients whose relapsing-remitting disease, either stable or active, fulfilled the revised McDonald criteria. Bulk CD8+ and CD4+ T cells were purified by magnetic negative isolation, while CD8+ TEMRA cells were enriched using FACS. Blood was drawn into EDTA tubes, processed within 24 hours, and PBMCs were isolated by density gradient centrifugation. PBMCs destined for TCR sequencing were cryopreserved in liquid nitrogen and later thawed in a 37 °C water bath. A purity of at least 90% was achieved for sorted or isolated CD4+, CD8+ and CD8+ TEMRA cells.

Recombination linked TRBV2 to TRBJ2-1; the D gene is tentatively TRBD1 or TRBD2, each matching 5 bases. The receptor comes from a human donor with multiple sclerosis. Sequencing was carried out using CD8+ T cells from PBMCs. The CDR3 region reads CASSDIAAGSSYNEQFF. Here is the DNA: TGTGCCAGCAGTGACATTGCGGCAGGGAGCTCCTACAATGAGCAGTTCTTC.